This TCR beta chain was identified during a study of OX40 agonist ivuxolimab in advanced cancers. Study-level points and caveats: Also showing low normalized T-cell clonal expansion were some of the nonresponders. With doses of 0.1 to 3.0 mg/kg, CD4+ and CD8+ blood T cells had undergone clonal expansion by week 6.

The germline CDR1 and CDR2 sequences are LNHDA and SQIVND (reference sequence). V lost 4 bases to trimming and J lost 3 bases, with 12 bases between them. The CDR3 runs 14 residues. Notes on this clone: Antigen specificity is unknown.

The table came from immunoSEQ multiplex PCR; TCRdb's copy has only in-frame clones and leaves some out. Among 26,000 or so clones listed, roughly 86% were seen once. The sample was CD4+ or CD8+ T cells sorted from blood, taken in a trial of the OX40 agonist ivuxolimab. This chain joins TRBV19 and TRBJ1-2, with D perhaps TRBD1 (5 bases). The sequence was obtained from an adult with an advanced solid tumor such as melanoma, head and neck, liver or kidney cancer. The CDR3 region has the DNA TGTGCCAGTAGTACGCCGACAGACTACTATGGCTACACCTTC. Translating gives CASSTPTDYYGYTF.